The rows below give T cell receptor beta chains drawn from one sample of a study of blood T cell repertoires in COVID-19. Assay: immunoSEQ multiplex PCR; the TCRdb copy retains only in-frame clones and omits some. The table records about 300,000 clones, nearly 90% of them present only once. Material: peripheral blood. Source of these receptors: a woman in her thirties with COVID-19, enrolled during active disease. The CDR3 runs from the conserved cysteine through the conserved F or W. The D gene is left open where the match is weak. The size entry is marked missing in some rows and otherwise reads once, few, many or a size class.

CDR3 protein	CDR3 DNA	D gene	J gene	V gene	clone size
CASSLSPSTEAFF	TGTGCCAGCAGTTTAAGCCCAAGCACTGAAGCTTTCTTT	.	TRBJ1-1	TRBV12-3/TRBV12-4	.
CASSNPGTRGYTDTQYF	TGCGCCAGTTCTAATCCCGGGACTAGAGGATACACAGATACGCAGTATTTT	TRBD2	TRBJ2-3	TRBV4-1	.
CASRRPDQPGHNNYGYTF	TGTGCCAGCAGAAGACCTGATCAACCGGGACACAATAACTATGGCTACACCTTC	.	TRBJ1-2	TRBV5-5	.
CATSRGPGNEQFF	TGTGCCACCAGCAGAGGCCCGGGAAATGAGCAGTTCTTC	.	TRBJ2-1	TRBV15	.
CASSPDRVSYGYTF	TGTGCCAGCAGCCCCGACAGGGTTAGTTATGGCTACACCTTC	TRBD1	TRBJ1-2	TRBV11-2	few
CASRSGGMDTQYF	TGCGCCAGCAGGAGCGGGGGGATGGATACGCAGTATTTT	TRBD2	TRBJ2-3	TRBV10-2	.
CASSYSKRGASYEQYF	TGTGCCAGCAGTTACTCCAAGCGGGGGGCTTCCTACGAGCAGTACTTC	TRBD2	TRBJ2-7	TRBV6-5	once
CASSTTGGKKNIQYF	TGTGCCAGCAGCACCACAGGGGGGAAGAAAAACATTCAGTACTTC	TRBD1	TRBJ2-4	TRBV7-9	.
CASSLEGRGNEKLFF	TGTGCCAGCTCACTGGAGGGGCGAGGTAATGAAAAACTGTTTTTT	.	TRBJ1-4	TRBV18	.
CASSLYPRGNNSPLHF	TGTGCCAGCAGCTTATACCCCCGGGGGAATAATTCACCCCTCCACTTT	.	TRBJ1-6	TRBV7-6	.
CASSPRDRGAGELFF	TGTGCCAGCAGCCCCCGGGACAGGGGCGCCGGGGAGCTGTTTTTT	TRBD1	TRBJ2-2	TRBV3-1/TRBV3-2	.
CASSHGGLNNEKLFF	TGTGCCAGCAGCCACGGGGGGTTGAATAATGAAAAACTGTTTTTT	.	TRBJ1-4	TRBV7-8	.
CASSPGLAGDRQVYNEQFF	TGTGCCAGCAGCCCCGGACTAGCGGGGGATAGGCAGGTCTACAATGAGCAGTTCTTC	TRBD2	TRBJ2-1	TRBV2	.
CASSLGGQGTWFYSPLHF	TGTGCCAGCAGTTTGGGGGGGCAGGGGACGTGGTTTTATTCACCCCTCCACTTT	.	TRBJ1-6	TRBV27	.
CASSPVGGLRQPQHF	TGTGCCAGCAGTCCCGTGGGGGGGCTTCGACAGCCCCAGCATTTT	.	TRBJ1-5	TRBV27	.
CASSITGGLETQYF	TGTGCCAGCAGCATAACGGGGGGGCTTGAGACCCAGTACTTC	TRBD2	TRBJ2-5	TRBV7-9	.
CASSDSSSGGYNEQFF	TGTGCCAGCAGTGACTCGAGTAGCGGGGGGTACAATGAGCAGTTCTTC	TRBD2	TRBJ2-1	TRBV6-4	.
CASSVPGQERYEQYF	TGTGCCAGTAGTGTTCCGGGACAGGAAAGATACGAGCAGTACTTC	TRBD1	TRBJ2-7	TRBV19	.
CASTFLSLNTEAFF	TGTGCCAGCACCTTCTTGAGCCTGAACACTGAAGCTTTCTTT	.	TRBJ1-1	TRBV7-8	.
CASSSGTRNTEAFF	TGCGCCAGCAGCTCCGGGACAAGGAACACTGAAGCTTTCTTT	.	TRBJ1-1	TRBV5-1	.
CAISDVGGTEAFF	TGTGCCATCAGTGATGTGGGGGGCACTGAAGCTTTCTTT	.	TRBJ1-1	TRBV10-3	.
CASSPQGAVSSYNEQFF	TGTGCCAGCTCACCCCAAGGAGCGGTAAGCTCCTACAATGAGCAGTTCTTC	.	TRBJ2-1	TRBV18	.
CASSTRQGYTGELFF	TGTGCCAGCAGCACAAGACAGGGGTACACCGGGGAGCTGTTTTTT	TRBD1	TRBJ2-2	TRBV7-9	few
CASSTRQGEKTQYF	TGCGCCAGCAGCACCCGACAGGGGGAAAAGACCCAGTACTTC	TRBD1	TRBJ2-5	TRBV4-1	.
CASSEGSGGKETQYF	TGTGCCAGCAGTGAAGGGAGCGGGGGGAAAGAGACCCAGTACTTC	TRBD2	TRBJ2-5	TRBV2	.
CASSQSRETQYF	TGCGCCAGCAGTCAATCTAGAGAGACCCAGTACTTC	.	TRBJ2-5	TRBV23-1	.
CAWSGLFDNSGNTIYF	TGTGCCTGGAGTGGCCTCTTCGACAATTCTGGAAACACCATATATTTT	.	TRBJ1-3	TRBV30	.
CASSTRTGNHYGYTF	TGTGCCAGCAGCACTAGGACAGGGAATCACTATGGCTACACCTTC	TRBD1	TRBJ1-2	TRBV5-4	.
CASEGAYTDTQYF	TGTGCCAGCGAGGGGGCCTACACAGATACGCAGTATTTT	TRBD1	TRBJ2-3	TRBV6-6	.